This entry lists 25 T cell receptor beta chains sequenced from one sample in a study of blood T cell repertoires in COVID-19. Libraries were prepared by immunoSEQ multiplex PCR; TCRdb keeps only in-frame clonotypes and omits some of them. The sample holds approximately 200,000 clones, roughly 86% seen once. The sample comprised PBMCs or T cells enriched from blood (not recorded which). Receptor source: a man between 18 and 29 years old with acute COVID-19.

The V call is TRBV29-1, the J call TRBJ1-1, with D possibly TRBD1 on 5 matching bases. The CDR3 loop spans 11 amino acids. V was cut by 6 bases and J by 3 bases, with 8 bases left in between. Germline CDR1 reads SQVTM; CDR2 reads ANQGSEA. The CDR3 DNA reads as TGCAGCGTCGAACAGGACACTGAAGCTTTCTTT. Translating gives CSVEQDTEAFF.

The sample holds one count of this clone. The chain employs TRBV19 and TRBJ1-2; TRBD1 might be the D (5 bases). Germline CDR1 is LNHDA and CDR2 is SQIVND (reference sequence). CDR3 length equals 13 residues. V lost 3 bases and J 6 bases, leaving 11 bases between the germline ends. CDR3: CASSIIGADGYTF. The CDR3 DNA sequence: TGTGCCAGTAGTATTATTGGGGCGGATGGCTACACCTTC.

This clone has a handful of counts. This sequence joins TRBV13 and TRBJ2-3; 10 positions agree with TRBD2. CDR1 is PRHDT, CDR2 FYEKMQ, per germline (reference sequence). CDR3 length equals 17 residues. With 5 bases clipped from V and 5 bases from J, the junction kept 13 bases outside the gene matches. Here the CDR3 reads CASSHSAGGSGEDTQYF. For the CDR3, the DNA is TGTGCCAGCAGCCATTCAGCGGGAGGGTCGGGGGAAGATACGCAGTATTTT.

This clone was seen only once. The rearrangement joins TRBV28 to TRBJ1-6; 9 nucleotides align to TRBD1. Trimming cost V 3 bases and J 7 bases; bases outside gene matches: 7. The germline V gene encodes CDR1 MDHEN and CDR2 SYDVKM. This CDR3 is built from 16 residues. The CDR3 loop is CASSFEDRGSNSPLHF. Here the CDR3 DNA reads TGTGCCAGCAGTTTTGAGGACAGGGGATCGAATTCACCCCTCCACTTT.

The V gene is TRBV19, the J gene TRBJ2-1, with 13 positions matching TRBD2. Germline trimming cut 6 bases from V and 6 bases from J; bases unmatched to any gene: 5. This CDR3 has 15 residues. Germline assignment: CDR1 LNHDA and CDR2 SQIVND (reference sequence). DNA for the CDR3: TGTGCCAGTAGCGAATGGACTAGCGGGAGCAATGAGCAGTTCTTC. Amino acids: CASSEWTSGSNEQFF.

The genes are TRBV30 and TRBJ1-5; D call uncertain. The CDR3 covers 14 residues. Germline assignment: CDR1 GTSNPN and CDR2 SVGIG (reference sequence). Trimming pared 0 bases from V and 9 bases from J, leaving 15 bases between. The CDR3 coding sequence is TGTGCCTGGAGTGTCAGCAACTCAGGTGTGCCCCAGCATTTT. Translation gives CAWSVSNSGVPQHF.

CDR3 in DNA: TGTGCCAGTAGTATAAAGGCGGCCCCCTACGAGCAGTACTTC. This translates into CASSIKAAPYEQYF. The rearrangement joins TRBV19 to TRBJ2-7; D is unresolved. The germline CDR1 and CDR2 sequences are LNHDA and SQIVND (reference sequence). Trimming removed 2 bases at V and 2 bases at J, with 10 bases between. This CDR3 comprises 14 residues. The whole variable domain, remainder taken from reference TRBV19 and TRBJ2-7, is DGGITQSPKYLFRKEGQNVTLSCEQNLNHDAMYWYRQDPGQGLRLIYYSQIVNDFQKGDIAEGYSVSREKKESFPLTVTSAQKNPTAFYLCASSIKAAPYEQYFGPGTRLTVT.

This clone appeared a few times. The CDR3 loop reads CASSIGVFGYTF. CDR3 DNA sequence: TGTGCCAGTAGTATCGGGGTCTTCGGCTACACCTTC. This chain links TRBV19 with TRBJ1-2; D is unclear. Trimming took off 3 bases at V and 8 bases at J, with 10 bases between the two ends. Germline CDR1 is LNHDA and CDR2 is SQIVND (reference sequence). This CDR3 comprises 12 residues.

The V and J genes are TRBV27 and TRBJ2-3, with 8 bases aligning to TRBD2. The CDR3 extends over 16 amino acids. Germline lookup yields CDR1 MNHEY and CDR2 SMNVEV (reference sequence). V lost 2 bases to trimming and J lost 2 bases; unmatched junction nucleotides: 6. In DNA, the CDR3 is TGTGCCAGCAGTTTAGGGGGAGCGGGGGACACAGATACGCAGTATTTT. This encodes CASSLGGAGDTDTQYF.

The chain uses TRBV19 and TRBJ2-1; 9 nucleotides match TRBD2. From germline, CDR1 is LNHDA and CDR2 SQIVND (reference sequence). Germline trimming cut 0 bases from V and 0 bases from J; bases unmatched to any gene: 9. The CDR3 runs to 19 residues. The CDR3 sequence is CASSIDLSGSPSSYNEQFF. The CDR3 DNA follows: TGTGCCAGTAGTATAGATCTTAGCGGGAGCCCTTCCTCCTACAATGAGCAGTTCTTC.

The genes are TRBV4-3 and TRBJ2-6; 7 nucleotides line up with TRBD1. Trimming cost V 2 bases and J 0 bases; bases outside gene matches: 4. The CDR3 has 17 residues. From germline, CDR1 is LGHNA and CDR2 YSLEER. The CDR3 protein is CASSQNTGVSGANVLTF. CDR3 sequence (DNA): TGCGCCAGCAGCCAAAATACAGGGGTCTCTGGGGCCAACGTCCTGACTTTC.

This chain links TRBV30 with TRBJ2-7; the match to TRBD2 covers 8 bases. Germline V gene lookup returns CDR1 GTSNPN and CDR2 SVGIG (reference sequence). J was trimmed by 5 bases and V by 4 bases; bases with no gene match: 10. The CDR3 is 14 amino acids. CDR3 bases: TGTGCCTGGACCACGGGGGGGGAATCGGACGAGCAGTACTTC. Protein: CAWTTGGESDEQYF.

This chain joins TRBV7-2 and TRBJ2-7; no reliable D call. Germline-derived CDR1 and CDR2 are SGHTA and FQGNSA. V was cut by 4 bases and J by 2 bases, with 9 bases left in between. The CDR3 contains 13 residues. CDR3 sequence: CASSSRRAYEQYF. The DNA of the CDR3 is TGTGCCAGCAGCTCCCGACGGGCCTACGAGCAGTACTTC.

V and J are TRBV4-1 and TRBJ2-1, with D possibly matching TRBD2 (5 bases). Trimming shortened V by 1 base and J by 6 bases, and 13 bases separated the two germline ends. The CDR3 has 15 residues. The germline V gene encodes CDR1 MGHRA and CDR2 YSYEKL. This CDR3 is CASSQVGQRVNEQFF. The CDR3 coding sequence is TGCGCCAGCAGCCAAGTGGGCCAGAGGGTCAATGAGCAGTTCTTC.

The chain employs TRBV28 and TRBJ1-2; 8 bases are a match to TRBD1. Trimming cost V 3 bases and J 7 bases; bases outside gene matches: 7. The germline CDR1 and CDR2 sequences are MDHEN and SYDVKM. This CDR3 spans 14 amino acids. The CDR3 here is CASSFGQGRSGYTF. The CDR3 DNA reads as TGTGCCAGCAGTTTCGGACAGGGTAGAAGTGGCTACACCTTC.

This chain joins TRBV28 and TRBJ1-6; D perhaps matches TRBD1 (5 bases). The V and J ends lost 5 bases and 7 bases respectively, with 15 bases between them. The CDR3 has 15 residues. CDR1 and CDR2 (germline): MDHEN, SYDVKM. The CDR3 sequence is CASSKKGPGNSPLHF. The CDR3 DNA reads as TGTGCCAGCAGTAAAAAGGGGCCTGGCAATTCACCCCTCCACTTT.

The chain recombines TRBV10-3 with TRBJ2-2; 8 bases fit TRBD2. This CDR3 region has 13 residues. Trimming removed 6 bases from V and 5 bases from J; junction bases left unmatched: 2. Per the germline V gene, CDR1 is ENHRY and CDR2 is SYGVKD. The CDR3 region is CAISPGGTGELFF. CDR3 coding DNA: TGTGCCATCAGCCCGGGGGGGACCGGGGAGCTGTTTTTT.

The chain couples TRBV5-1 to TRBJ2-2; D is perhaps TRBD1 (6 bases). The germline V gene encodes CDR1 SGHRS and CDR2 YFSETQ. Between the trimmed V and J ends, which lost 3 bases and 2 bases, there was a span of 11 bases. CDR3 length: 15 amino acids. DNA of the CDR3: TGCGCCAGCAGCTCCACGGGACACAACACCGGGGAGCTGTTTTTT. Translation gives CASSSTGHNTGELFF.

The V call is TRBV28, the J call TRBJ2-1; D may be TRBD2 (6 bases). The CDR3 runs 18 residues. Germline V CDR1 and CDR2: MDHEN, SYDVKM. V lost 2 bases to trimming and J lost 6 bases, with 23 bases between them. The CDR3 region has the DNA TGTGCCAGCAGTTTAGGGGGGTGGGGAAGGAGGGCTGGCAATGAGCAGTTCTTC. This gives the protein CASSLGGWGRRAGNEQFF.

The V and J genes are TRBV3-1 (or the pseudogene TRBV3-2) and TRBJ2-7; D uncertain. Germline CDR1 LGHDT, CDR2 YNNKEL (reference sequence). The CDR3 totals 12 residues. Trimming took off 3 bases at V and 2 bases at J, with 5 bases between the two ends. CDR3 DNA sequence: TGTGCCAGCAGCCAGCTAACCTACGAGCAGTACTTC. Its protein product is CASSQLTYEQYF.

The CDR3 DNA reads as TGTGCCACTTATTTTAAGGAGGGGGAAAAACTGTTTTTT. Its protein is CATYFKEGEKLFF. The chain carries TRBV11-2 and TRBJ1-4; possibly TRBD1 for D (5 bases). Germline V lookup: CDR1 SGHAT, CDR2 FQNNGV. The V gene lost 10 bases and the J gene lost 8 bases, with 17 bases spanning the gap. This CDR3 is 13 amino acids long. Full variable domain (missing parts from reference TRBV11-2 and TRBJ1-4): EAGVAQSPRYKIIEKRQSVAFWCNPISGHATLYWYQQILGQGPKLLIQFQNNGVVDDSQLPKDRFSAERLKGVDSTLKIQPAKLEDSAVYLCATYFKEGEKLFFGSGTQLSVL.

This chain links TRBV28 with TRBJ2-6; the match to TRBD2 covers 9 bases. There are 16 residues in the CDR3. CDR1 MDHEN and CDR2 SYDVKM come from the germline V gene. The ends lost 4 bases at V and 1 base at J; junction bases unmatched: 2. The CDR3 region is CASSSSGRSGANVLTF. The CDR3 DNA sequence: TGTGCCAGCAGTTCGAGCGGGAGGTCTGGGGCCAACGTCCTGACTTTC. The variable domain in full, completed from reference TRBV28 and TRBJ2-6, reads DVKVTQSSRYLVKRTGEKVFLECVQDMDHENMFWYRQDPGLGLRLIYFSYDVKMKEKGDIPEGYSVSREKKERFSLILESASTNQTSMYLCASSSSGRSGANVLTFGAGSRLTVL.

The chain combines TRBV7-9 with TRBJ1-6; 7 bases agree with TRBD1. The V segment lost 6 bases and the J segment 7 bases; nucleotides outside the gene matches: 9. The germline V gene has CDR1 SEHNR and CDR2 FQNEAQ (reference sequence). The CDR3 totals 15 residues. The CDR3 protein is CASRRLDRANSPLHF. In nucleotides, the CDR3 is TGTGCCAGCAGACGTCTAGACAGGGCAAATTCACCCCTCCACTTT.

V gene TRBV12-3 or TRBV12-4 combines with J gene TRBJ2-5, with D hard to call. CDR3 length: 11 residues. V was clipped by 8 bases and J by 13 bases, with 17 bases between them. This chain's CDR3 is CASRSSGRLYF. The CDR3 DNA sequence: TGTGCCAGCCGCTCTTCAGGTCGTCTGTACTTC.

This chain links TRBV15 with TRBJ2-1, with TRBD1 identical over 9 bases. Germline V CDR1 and CDR2: LNHNV, YYDKDF (reference sequence). The CDR3 loop spans 16 amino acids. The trim removed 1 base at V and 1 base at J, leaving 2 bases unmatched. The CDR3 here is CATSRVGTGSYNEQFF. CDR3 nucleotides: TGTGCCACCAGCAGAGTTGGGACAGGGTCCTACAATGAGCAGTTCTTC.